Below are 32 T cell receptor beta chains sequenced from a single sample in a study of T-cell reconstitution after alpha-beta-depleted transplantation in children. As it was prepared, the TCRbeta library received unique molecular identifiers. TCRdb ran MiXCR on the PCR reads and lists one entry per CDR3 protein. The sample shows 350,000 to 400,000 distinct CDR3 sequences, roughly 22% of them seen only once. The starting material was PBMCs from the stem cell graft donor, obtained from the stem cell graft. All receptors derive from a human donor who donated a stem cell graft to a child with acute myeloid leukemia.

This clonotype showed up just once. The chain's CDR3 is CASSFQVKGEQYF. CDR3 bases: TGTGCCAGCAGTTTCCAGGTTAAGGGCGAGCAGTACTTC. This rearrangement joins TRBV12-3 or TRBV12-4 to TRBJ2-7; D gene ambiguous. The CDR3 contains 13 residues. V was trimmed by 3 bases and J by 6 bases, leaving 12 bases between them.

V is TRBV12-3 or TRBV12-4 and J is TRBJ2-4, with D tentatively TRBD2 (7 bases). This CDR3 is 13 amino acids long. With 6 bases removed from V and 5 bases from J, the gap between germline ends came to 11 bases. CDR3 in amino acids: CASSRGGENIQYF. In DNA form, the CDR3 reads TGTGCCAGCAGCAGGGGAGGGGAAAACATTCAGTACTTC.

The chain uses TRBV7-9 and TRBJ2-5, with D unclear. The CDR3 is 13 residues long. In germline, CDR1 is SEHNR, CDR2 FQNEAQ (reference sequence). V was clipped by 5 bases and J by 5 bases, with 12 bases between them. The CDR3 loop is CASSVDLGETQYF. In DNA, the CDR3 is TGTGCCAGCAGCGTCGACCTGGGGGAGACCCAGTACTTC.

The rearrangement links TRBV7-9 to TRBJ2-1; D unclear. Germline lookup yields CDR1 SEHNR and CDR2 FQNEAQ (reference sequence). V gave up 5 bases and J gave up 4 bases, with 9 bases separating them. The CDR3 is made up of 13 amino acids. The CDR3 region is CASSVVGYNEQFF. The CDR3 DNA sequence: TGTGCCAGCAGCGTCGTGGGGTACAATGAGCAGTTCTTC.

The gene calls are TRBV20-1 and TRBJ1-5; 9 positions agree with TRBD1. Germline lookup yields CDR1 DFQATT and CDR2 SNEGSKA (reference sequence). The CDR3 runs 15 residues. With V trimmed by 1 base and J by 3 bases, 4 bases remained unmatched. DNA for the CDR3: TGCAGTGCTAGAGCCAGACAGGGGGACAATCAGCCCCAGCATTTT. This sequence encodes CSARARQGDNQPQHF.

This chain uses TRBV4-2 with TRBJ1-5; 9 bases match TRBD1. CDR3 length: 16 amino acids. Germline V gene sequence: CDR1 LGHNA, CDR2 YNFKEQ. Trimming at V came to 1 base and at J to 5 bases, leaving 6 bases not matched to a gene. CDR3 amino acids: CASSQVPGQGHQPQHF. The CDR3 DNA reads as TGTGCCAGCAGCCAAGTCCCGGGACAGGGCCATCAGCCCCAGCATTTT.

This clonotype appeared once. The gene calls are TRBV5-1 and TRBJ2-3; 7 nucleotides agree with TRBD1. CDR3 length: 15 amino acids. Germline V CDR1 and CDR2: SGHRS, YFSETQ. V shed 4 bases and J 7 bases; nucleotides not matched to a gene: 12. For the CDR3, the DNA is TGCGCCAGCAGCCTCAGGGGGACAGCCCATAATACGCAGTATTTT. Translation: CASSLRGTAHNTQYF.

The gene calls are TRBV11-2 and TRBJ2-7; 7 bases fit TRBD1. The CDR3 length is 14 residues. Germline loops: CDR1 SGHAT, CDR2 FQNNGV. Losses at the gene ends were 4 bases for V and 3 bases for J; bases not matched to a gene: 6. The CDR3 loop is CASSSTRQGYEQYF. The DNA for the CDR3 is TGTGCCAGCAGCTCAACCAGACAGGGCTACGAGCAGTACTTC.

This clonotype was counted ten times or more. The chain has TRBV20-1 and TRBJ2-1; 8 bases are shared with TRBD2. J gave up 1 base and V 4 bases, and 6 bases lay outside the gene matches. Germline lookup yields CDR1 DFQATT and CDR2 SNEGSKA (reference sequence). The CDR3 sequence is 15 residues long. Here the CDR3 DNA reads TGCAGTGCTACGTTTGCGGGAGGATCCTACAATGAGCAGTTCTTC. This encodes CSATFAGGSYNEQFF.

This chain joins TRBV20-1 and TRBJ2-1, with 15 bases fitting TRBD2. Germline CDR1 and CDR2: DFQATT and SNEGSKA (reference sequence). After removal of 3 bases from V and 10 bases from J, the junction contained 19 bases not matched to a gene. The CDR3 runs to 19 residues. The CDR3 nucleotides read TGCAGTGCTAGCCGGCCGGGACTAGCGGGAGGCCCGCTCTCCTGGGAGCAGTTCTTC. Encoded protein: CSASRPGLAGGPLSWEQFF.

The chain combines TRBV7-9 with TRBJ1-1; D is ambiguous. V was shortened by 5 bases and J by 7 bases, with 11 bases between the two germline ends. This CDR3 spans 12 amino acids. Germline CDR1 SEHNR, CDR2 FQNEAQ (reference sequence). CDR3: CASSHEEGEAFF. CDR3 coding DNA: TGTGCCAGCAGCCACGAAGAGGGTGAAGCTTTCTTT.

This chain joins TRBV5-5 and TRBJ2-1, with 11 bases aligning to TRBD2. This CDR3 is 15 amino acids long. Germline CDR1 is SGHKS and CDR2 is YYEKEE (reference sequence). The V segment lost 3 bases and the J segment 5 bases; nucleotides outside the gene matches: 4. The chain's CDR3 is CASSWGGLADNEQFF. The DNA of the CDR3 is TGTGCCAGCAGCTGGGGGGGACTAGCGGACAATGAGCAGTTCTTC.

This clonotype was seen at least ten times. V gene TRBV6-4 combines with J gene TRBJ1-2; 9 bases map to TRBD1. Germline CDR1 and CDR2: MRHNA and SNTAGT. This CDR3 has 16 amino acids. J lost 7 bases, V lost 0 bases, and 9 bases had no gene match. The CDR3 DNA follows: TGTGCCAGCAGTGACTCCAAACAGGGGGCATCTTCTGGCTACACCTTC. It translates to CASSDSKQGASSGYTF.

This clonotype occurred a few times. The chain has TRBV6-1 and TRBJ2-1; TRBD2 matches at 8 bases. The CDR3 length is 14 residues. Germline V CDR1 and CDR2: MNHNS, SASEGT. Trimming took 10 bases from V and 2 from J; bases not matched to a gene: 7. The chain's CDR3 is CATTGLAAYNEQFF. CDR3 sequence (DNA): TGTGCCACCACAGGACTAGCCGCCTACAATGAGCAGTTCTTC.

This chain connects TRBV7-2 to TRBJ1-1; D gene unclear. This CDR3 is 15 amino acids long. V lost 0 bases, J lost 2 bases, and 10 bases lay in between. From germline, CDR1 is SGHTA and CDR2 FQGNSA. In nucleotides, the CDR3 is TGTGCCAGCAGCTTAGCGGCAGGAGCAAACACTGAAGCTTTCTTT. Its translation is CASSLAAGANTEAFF.

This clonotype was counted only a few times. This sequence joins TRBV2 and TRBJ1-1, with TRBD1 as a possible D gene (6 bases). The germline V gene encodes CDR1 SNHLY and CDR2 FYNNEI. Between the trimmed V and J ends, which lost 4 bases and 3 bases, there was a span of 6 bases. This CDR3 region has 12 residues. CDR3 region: CASSGQDTEAFF. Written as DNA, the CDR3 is TGTGCCAGCAGTGGACAGGACACTGAAGCTTTCTTT.

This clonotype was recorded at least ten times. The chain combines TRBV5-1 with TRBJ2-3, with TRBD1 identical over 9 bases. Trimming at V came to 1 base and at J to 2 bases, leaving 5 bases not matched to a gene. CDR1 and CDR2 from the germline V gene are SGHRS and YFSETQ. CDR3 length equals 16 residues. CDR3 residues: CASSLRGQGLTDTQYF. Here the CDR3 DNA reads TGCGCCAGCAGCTTGCGGGGACAGGGACTCACAGATACGCAGTATTTT. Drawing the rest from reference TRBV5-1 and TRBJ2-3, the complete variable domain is KAGVTQTPRYLIKTRGQQVTLSCSPISGHRSVSWYQQTPGQGLQFLFEYFSETQRNKGNFPGRFSGRQFSNSRSEMNVSTLELGDSALYLCASSLRGQGLTDTQYFGPGTRLTVL.

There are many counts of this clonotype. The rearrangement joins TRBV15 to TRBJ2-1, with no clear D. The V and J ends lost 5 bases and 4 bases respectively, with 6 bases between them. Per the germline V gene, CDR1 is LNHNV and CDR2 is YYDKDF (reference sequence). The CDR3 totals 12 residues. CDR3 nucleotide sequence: TGTGCCACCAGCCCTCAATACAATGAGCAGTTCTTC. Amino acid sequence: CATSPQYNEQFF.

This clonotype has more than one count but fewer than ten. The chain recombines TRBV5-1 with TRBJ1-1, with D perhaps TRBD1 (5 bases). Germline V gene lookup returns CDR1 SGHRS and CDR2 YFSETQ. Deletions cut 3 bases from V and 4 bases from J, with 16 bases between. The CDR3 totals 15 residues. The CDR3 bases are TGCGCCAGCAGCTACGCATCTGGGGGTGGCACTGAAGCTTTCTTT. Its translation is CASSYASGGGTEAFF.

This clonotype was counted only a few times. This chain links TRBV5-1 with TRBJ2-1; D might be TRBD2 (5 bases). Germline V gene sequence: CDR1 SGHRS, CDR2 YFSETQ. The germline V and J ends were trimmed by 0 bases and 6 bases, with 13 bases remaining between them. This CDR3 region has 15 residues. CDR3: CASSLGGSERNEQFF. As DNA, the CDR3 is TGCGCCAGCAGCTTGGGTGGTAGCGAGCGCAATGAGCAGTTCTTC.

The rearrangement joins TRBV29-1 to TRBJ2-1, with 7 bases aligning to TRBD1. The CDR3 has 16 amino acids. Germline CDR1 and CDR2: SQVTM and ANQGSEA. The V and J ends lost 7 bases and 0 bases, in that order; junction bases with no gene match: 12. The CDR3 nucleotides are TGCAGCGGTGCAGCTTTCGGGGACAGCTCCTACAATGAGCAGTTCTTC. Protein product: CSGAAFGDSSYNEQFF.

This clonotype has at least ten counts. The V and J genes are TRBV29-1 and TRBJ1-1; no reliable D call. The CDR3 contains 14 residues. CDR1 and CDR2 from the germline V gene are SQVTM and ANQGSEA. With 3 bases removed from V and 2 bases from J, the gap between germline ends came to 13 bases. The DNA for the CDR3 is TGCAGCGTTGATTCCTCTCGGGCAAACACTGAAGCTTTCTTT. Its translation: CSVDSSRANTEAFF. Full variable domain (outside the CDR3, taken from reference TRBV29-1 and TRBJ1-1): SAVISQKPSRDICQRGTSLTIQCQVDSQVTMMFWYRQQPGQSLTLIATANQGSEATYESGFVIDKFPISRPNLTFSTLTVSNMSPEDSSIYLCSVDSSRANTEAFFGQGTRLTVV.

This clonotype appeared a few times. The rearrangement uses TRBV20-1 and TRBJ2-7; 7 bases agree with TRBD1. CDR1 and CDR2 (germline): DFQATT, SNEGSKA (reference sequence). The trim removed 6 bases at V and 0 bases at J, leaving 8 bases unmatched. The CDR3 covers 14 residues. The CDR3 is CSALQTGSSYEQYF. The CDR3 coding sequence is TGCAGTGCATTGCAGACAGGGAGCTCCTACGAGCAGTACTTC.

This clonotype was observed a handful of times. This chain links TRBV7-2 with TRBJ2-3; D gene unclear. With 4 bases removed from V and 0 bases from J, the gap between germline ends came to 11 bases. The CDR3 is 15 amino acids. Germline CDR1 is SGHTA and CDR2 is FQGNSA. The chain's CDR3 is CASSYLASSTDTQYF. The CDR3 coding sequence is TGTGCCAGCAGCTACCTTGCGTCTAGCACAGATACGCAGTATTTT.

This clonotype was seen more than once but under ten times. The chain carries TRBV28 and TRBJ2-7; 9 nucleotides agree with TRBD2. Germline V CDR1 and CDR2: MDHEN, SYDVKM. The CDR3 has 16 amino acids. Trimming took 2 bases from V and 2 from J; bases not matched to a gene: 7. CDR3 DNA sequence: TGTGCCAGCAGTTTACTGACTAGCGGCCTAACCTACGAGCAGTACTTC. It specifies CASSLLTSGLTYEQYF. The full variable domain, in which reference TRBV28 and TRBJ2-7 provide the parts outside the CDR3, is DVKVTQSSRYLVKRTGEKVFLECVQDMDHENMFWYRQDPGLGLRLIYFSYDVKMKEKGDIPEGYSVSREKKERFSLILESASTNQTSMYLCASSLLTSGLTYEQYFGPGTRLTVT.

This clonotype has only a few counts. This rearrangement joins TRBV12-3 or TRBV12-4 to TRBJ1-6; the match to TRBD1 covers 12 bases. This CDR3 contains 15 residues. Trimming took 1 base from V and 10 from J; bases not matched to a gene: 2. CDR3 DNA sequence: TGTGCCAGCAGTTTAGTGGGGACAGGGGGCTCACCCCTCCACTTT. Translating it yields CASSLVGTGGSPLHF.

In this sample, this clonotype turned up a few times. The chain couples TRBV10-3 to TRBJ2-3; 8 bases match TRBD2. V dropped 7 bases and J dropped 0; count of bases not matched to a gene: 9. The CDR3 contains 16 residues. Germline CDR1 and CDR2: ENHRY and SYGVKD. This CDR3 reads CAIKPSGSSSTDTQYF. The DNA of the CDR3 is TGTGCCATCAAACCCAGCGGGAGTTCTAGCACAGATACGCAGTATTTT.

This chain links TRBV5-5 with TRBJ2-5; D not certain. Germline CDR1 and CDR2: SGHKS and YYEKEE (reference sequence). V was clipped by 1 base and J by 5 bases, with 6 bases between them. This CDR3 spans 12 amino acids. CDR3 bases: TGTGCCAGCAGCTTGCACGATGAGACCCAGTACTTC. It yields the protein CASSLHDETQYF.

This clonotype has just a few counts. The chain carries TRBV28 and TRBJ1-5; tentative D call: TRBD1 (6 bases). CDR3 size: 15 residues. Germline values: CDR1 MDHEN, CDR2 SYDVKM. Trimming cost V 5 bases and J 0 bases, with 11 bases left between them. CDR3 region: CASSRGLYSNQPQHF. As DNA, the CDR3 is TGTGCCAGCAGTCGGGGGCTTTATAGCAATCAGCCCCAGCATTTT.

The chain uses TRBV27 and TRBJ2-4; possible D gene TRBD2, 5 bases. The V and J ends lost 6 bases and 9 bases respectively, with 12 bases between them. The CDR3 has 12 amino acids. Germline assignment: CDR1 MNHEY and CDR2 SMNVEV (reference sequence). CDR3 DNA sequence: TGTGCCAGCAGAGAGGGAGTGGGCATTCAGTACTTC. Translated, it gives CASREGVGIQYF.

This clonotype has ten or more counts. The CDR3 DNA sequence: TGCAGCGTAGCTAGCGGGAGTTCAGATACGCAGTATTTT. Translation: CSVASGSSDTQYF. This chain links TRBV29-1 with TRBJ2-3, with 10 bases matching TRBD2. Germline CDR1 is SQVTM and CDR2 is ANQGSEA. The CDR3 is 13 amino acids. V lost 6 bases and J lost 4; bases outside the gene matches: 4.

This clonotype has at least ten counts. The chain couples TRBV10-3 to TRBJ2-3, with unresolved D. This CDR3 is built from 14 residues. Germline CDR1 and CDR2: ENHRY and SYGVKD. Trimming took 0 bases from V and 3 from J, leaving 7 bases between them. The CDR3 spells CAISESVDTDTQYF. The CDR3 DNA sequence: TGTGCCATCAGTGAGTCGGTCGATACAGATACGCAGTATTTT.